This T cell receptor beta chain was retrieved from a study of blood T cells in healthy people across ages. CDR1 is SNHLY, CDR2 FYNNEI, per germline. Between the trimmed V and J ends, which lost 7 bases and 4 bases, there was a span of 14 bases. The CDR3 runs 13 residues. Study-wide points: Nothing was known about donor CMV status, and this possibly confounded expanded clonotype changes. Roughly linear age-related decline in beta diversity appeared, significant by age roughly 40.

Regarding this clonotype: The antigen is not known.

Every sample had a minimum of 6 million PBMCs isolated. Combining a sample-barcoded 5' primer with a J-beta primer mix, a second PCR ran for 7 to 11 cycles. In TCRdb, the 5' RACE reads were re-called with MiXCR into one record per CDR3 protein. The data hold about 1.6 million distinct CDR3 sequences, with about 35% observed a single time. The source of this sequence is a woman aged 25 to 39 in good health. The chain employs TRBV2 and TRBJ2-7, with no clear D. The sequenced sample was blood. The CDR3 protein is CASIRKSGYEQYF. The CDR3 bases are TGTGCCAGCATCCGCAAGAGTGGGTACGAGCAGTACTTC.